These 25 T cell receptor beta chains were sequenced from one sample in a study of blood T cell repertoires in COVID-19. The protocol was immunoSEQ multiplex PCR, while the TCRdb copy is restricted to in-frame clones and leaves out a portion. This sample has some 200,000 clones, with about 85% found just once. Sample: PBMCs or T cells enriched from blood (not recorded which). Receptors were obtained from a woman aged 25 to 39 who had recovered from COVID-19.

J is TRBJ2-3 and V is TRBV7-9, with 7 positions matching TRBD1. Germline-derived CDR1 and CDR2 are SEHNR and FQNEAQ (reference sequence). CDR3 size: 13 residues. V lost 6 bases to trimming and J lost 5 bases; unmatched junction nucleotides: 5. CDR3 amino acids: CASRPNRGDTQYF. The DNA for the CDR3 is TGTGCCAGCAGGCCCAACAGGGGAGATACGCAGTATTTT.

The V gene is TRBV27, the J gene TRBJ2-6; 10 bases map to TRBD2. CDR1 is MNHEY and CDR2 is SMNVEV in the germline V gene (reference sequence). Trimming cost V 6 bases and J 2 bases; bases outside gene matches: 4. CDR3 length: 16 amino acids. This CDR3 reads CASRAGGTAGANVLTF. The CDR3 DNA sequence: TGTGCCAGCAGAGCGGGGGGGACGGCTGGGGCCAACGTCCTGACTTTC.

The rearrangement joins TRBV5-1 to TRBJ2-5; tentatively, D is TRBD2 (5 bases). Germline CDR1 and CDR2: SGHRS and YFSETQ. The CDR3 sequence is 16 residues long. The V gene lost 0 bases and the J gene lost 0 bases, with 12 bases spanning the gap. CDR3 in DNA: TGCGCCAGCAGCTTGGATTGGACTTTGTACCAAGAGACCCAGTACTTC. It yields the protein CASSLDWTLYQETQYF.

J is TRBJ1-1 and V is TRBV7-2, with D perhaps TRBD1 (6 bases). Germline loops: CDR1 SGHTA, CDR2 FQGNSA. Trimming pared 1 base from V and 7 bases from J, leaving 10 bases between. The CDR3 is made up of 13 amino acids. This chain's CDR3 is CASSLVQDSEAFF. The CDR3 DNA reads TGTGCCAGCAGCTTAGTGCAGGACAGTGAAGCTTTCTTT. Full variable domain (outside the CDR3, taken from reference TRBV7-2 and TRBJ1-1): GAGVSQSPSNKVTEKGKDVELRCDPISGHTALYWYRQSLGQGLEFLIYFQGNSAPDKSGLPSDRFSAERTGGSVSTLTIQRTQQEDSAVYLCASSLVQDSEAFFGQGTRLTVV.

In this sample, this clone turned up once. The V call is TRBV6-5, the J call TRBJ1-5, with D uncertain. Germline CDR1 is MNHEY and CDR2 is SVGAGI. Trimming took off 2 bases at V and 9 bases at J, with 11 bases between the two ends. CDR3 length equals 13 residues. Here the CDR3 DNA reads TGTGCCAGCAGTTACACGGTCCTCGGGCCCCAGCATTTT. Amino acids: CASSYTVLGPQHF.

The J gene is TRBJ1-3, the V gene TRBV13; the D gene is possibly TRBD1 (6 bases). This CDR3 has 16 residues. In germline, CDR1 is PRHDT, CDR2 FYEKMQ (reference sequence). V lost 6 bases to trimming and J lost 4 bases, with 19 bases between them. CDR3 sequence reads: CASRSIQGPGGNTIYF. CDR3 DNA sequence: TGTGCCAGCAGATCCATACAGGGCCCGGGGGGAAACACCATATATTTT. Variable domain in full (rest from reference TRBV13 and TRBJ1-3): AAGVIQSPRHLIKEKRETATLKCYPIPRHDTVYWYQQGPGQDPQFLISFYEKMQSDKGSIPDRFSAQQFSDYHSELNMSSLELGDSALYFCASRSIQGPGGNTIYFGEGSWLTVV.

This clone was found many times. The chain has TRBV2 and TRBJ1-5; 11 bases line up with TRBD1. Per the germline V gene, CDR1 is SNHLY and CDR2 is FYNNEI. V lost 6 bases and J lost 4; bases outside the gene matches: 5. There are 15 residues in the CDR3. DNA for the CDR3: TGTGCCAGCAGAGACGGGACAGGGGGGAATCAGCCCCAGCATTTT. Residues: CASRDGTGGNQPQHF.

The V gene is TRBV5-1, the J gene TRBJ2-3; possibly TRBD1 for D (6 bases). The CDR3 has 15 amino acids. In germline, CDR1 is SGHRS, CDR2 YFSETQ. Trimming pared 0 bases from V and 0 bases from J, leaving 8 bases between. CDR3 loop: CASSLVRGSTDTQYF. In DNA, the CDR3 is TGCGCCAGCAGCTTGGTCAGGGGTAGCACAGATACGCAGTATTTT. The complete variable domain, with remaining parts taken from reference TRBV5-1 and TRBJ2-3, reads KAGVTQTPRYLIKTRGQQVTLSCSPISGHRSVSWYQQTPGQGLQFLFEYFSETQRNKGNFPGRFSGRQFSNSRSEMNVSTLELGDSALYLCASSLVRGSTDTQYFGPGTRLTVL.

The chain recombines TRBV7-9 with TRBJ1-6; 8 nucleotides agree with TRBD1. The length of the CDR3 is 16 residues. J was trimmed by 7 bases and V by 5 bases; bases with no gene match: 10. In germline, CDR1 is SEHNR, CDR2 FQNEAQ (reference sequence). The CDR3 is CASSPHGQGGNSPLHF. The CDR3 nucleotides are TGTGCCAGCAGCCCCCACGGACAGGGTGGGAATTCACCCCTCCACTTT.

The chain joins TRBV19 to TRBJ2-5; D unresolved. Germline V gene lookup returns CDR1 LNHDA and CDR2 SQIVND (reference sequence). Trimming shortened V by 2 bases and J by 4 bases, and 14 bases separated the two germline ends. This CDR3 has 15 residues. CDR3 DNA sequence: TGTGCCAGTAGTATACAAAAATCTAACCGAGAGACCCAGTACTTC. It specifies CASSIQKSNRETQYF. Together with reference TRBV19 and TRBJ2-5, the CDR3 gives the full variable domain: DGGITQSPKYLFRKEGQNVTLSCEQNLNHDAMYWYRQDPGQGLRLIYYSQIVNDFQKGDIAEGYSVSREKKESFPLTVTSAQKNPTAFYLCASSIQKSNRETQYFGPGTRLLVL.

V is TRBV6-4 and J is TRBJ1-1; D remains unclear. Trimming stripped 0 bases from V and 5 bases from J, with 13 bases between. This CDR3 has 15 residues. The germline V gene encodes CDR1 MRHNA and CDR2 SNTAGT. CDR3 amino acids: CASSDSLYVRTEAFF. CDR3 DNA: TGTGCCAGCAGTGACTCTCTTTATGTACGGACTGAAGCTTTCTTT.

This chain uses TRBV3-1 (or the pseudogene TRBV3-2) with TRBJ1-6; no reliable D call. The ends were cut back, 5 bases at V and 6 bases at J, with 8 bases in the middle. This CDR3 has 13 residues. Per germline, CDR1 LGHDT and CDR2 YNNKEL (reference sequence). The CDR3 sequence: CASSFRGNSPLHF. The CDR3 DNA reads TGTGCCAGCAGCTTCCGGGGTAATTCACCCCTCCACTTT.

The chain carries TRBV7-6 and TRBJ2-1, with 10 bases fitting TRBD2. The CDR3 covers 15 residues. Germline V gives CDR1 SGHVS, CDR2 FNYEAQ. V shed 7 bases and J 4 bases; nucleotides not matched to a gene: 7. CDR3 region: CASNPLAGRYNEQFF. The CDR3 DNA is TGTGCCAGCAATCCACTAGCGGGGCGATACAATGAGCAGTTCTTC.

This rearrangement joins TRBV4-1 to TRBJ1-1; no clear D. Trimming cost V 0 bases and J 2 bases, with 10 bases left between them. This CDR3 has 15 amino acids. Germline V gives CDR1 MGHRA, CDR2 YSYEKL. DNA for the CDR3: TGCGCCAGCAGCCAAGAAGTGGGCAGAAACACTGAAGCTTTCTTT. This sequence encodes CASSQEVGRNTEAFF.

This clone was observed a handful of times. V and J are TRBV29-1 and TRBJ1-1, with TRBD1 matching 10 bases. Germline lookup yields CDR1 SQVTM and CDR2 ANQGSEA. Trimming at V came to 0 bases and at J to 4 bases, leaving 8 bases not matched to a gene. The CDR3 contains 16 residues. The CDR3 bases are TGCAGCGTTGAAGATCGGGACAGGGGTGTTGGCACTGAAGCTTTCTTT. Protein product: CSVEDRDRGVGTEAFF.

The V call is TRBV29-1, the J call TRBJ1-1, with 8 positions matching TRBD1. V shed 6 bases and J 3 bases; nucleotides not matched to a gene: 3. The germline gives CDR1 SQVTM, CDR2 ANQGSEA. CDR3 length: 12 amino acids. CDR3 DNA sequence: TGCAGCGTGTTGACAGGGGACACTGAAGCTTTCTTT. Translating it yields CSVLTGDTEAFF.

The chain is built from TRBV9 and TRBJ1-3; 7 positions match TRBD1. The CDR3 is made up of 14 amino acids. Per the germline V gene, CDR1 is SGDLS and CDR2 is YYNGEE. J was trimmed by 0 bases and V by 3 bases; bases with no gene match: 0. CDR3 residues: CASSGQGSGNTIYF. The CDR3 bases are TGTGCCAGCAGCGGACAGGGCTCTGGAAACACCATATATTTT.

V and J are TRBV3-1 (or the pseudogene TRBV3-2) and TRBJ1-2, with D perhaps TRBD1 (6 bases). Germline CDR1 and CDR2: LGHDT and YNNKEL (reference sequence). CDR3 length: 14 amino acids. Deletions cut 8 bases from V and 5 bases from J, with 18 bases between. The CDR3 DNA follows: TGTGCCAGCCCCCCCCGGGGGGCCGATTATGGCTACACCTTC. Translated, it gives CASPPRGADYGYTF.

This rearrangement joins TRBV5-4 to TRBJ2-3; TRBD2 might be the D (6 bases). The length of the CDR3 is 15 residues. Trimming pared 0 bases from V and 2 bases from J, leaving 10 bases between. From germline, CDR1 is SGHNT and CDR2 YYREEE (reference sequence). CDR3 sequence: CASSLELAITDTQYF. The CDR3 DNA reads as TGTGCCAGCAGCTTGGAGCTAGCGATCACAGATACGCAGTATTTT.

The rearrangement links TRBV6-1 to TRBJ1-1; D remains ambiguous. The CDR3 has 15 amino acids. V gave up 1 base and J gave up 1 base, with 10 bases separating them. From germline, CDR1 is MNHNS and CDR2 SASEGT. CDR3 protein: CASSEGRRSNTEAFF. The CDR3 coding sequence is TGTGCCAGCAGTGAAGGCAGGCGATCGAACACTGAAGCTTTCTTT.

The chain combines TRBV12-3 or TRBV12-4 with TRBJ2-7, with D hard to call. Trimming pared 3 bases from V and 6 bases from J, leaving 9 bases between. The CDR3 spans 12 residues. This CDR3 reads CASSFSNVEQYF. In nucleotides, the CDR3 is TGTGCCAGCAGTTTTTCTAATGTCGAGCAGTACTTC.

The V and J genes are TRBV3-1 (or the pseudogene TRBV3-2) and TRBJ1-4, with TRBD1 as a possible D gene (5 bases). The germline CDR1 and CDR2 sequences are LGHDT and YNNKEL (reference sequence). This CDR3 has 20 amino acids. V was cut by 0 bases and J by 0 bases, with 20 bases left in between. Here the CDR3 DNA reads TGTGCCAGCAGCCAAGAAGGCAGGGAAACGATTTCTGCAACTAATGAAAAACTGTTTTTT. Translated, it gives CASSQEGRETISATNEKLFF.

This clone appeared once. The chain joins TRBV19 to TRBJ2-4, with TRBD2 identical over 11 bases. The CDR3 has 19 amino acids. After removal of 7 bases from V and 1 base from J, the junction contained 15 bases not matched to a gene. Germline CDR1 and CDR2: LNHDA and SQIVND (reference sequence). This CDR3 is CASTSGGRLAGLAKNIQYF. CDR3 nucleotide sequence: TGTGCCAGTACCTCCGGCGGGCGACTAGCGGGGTTGGCCAAAAACATTCAGTACTTC.

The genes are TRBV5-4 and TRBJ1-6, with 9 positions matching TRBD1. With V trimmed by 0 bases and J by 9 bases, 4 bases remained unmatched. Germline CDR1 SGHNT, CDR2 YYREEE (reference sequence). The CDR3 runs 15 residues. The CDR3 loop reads CASSLGGTGISPLHF. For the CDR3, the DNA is TGTGCCAGCAGCTTGGGGGGGACAGGGATTTCACCCCTCCACTTT. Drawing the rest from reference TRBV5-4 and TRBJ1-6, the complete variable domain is ETGVTQSPTHLIKTRGQQVTLRCSSQSGHNTVSWYQQALGQGPQFIFQYYREEENGRGNFPPRFSGLQFPNYSSELNVNALELDDSALYLCASSLGGTGISPLHFGNGTRLTVT.

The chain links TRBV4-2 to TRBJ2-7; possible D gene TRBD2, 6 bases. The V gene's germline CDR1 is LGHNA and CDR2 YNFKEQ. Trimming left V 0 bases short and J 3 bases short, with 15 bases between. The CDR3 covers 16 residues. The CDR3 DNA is TGTGCCAGCAGCCAAGAGGGAGGCGACAGAGACTACGAGCAGTACTTC. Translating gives CASSQEGGDRDYEQYF.